The 5 T cell receptor beta chains given below trace back to one sample, sequenced in a study of cytomegalovirus exposure and HLA in healthy donors. The primer mix had 60 Vbeta and 13 Jbeta primers. The table came from immunoSEQ multiplex PCR; TCRdb's copy has only in-frame clones and leaves some out. Among fewer than 200,000 clones listed, around 79% were seen once. The specimen sequenced was PBMCs. These receptors were collected from a young man in good health and CMV-seronegative.

The J gene is TRBJ2-5, the V gene TRBV27; tentative D call: TRBD1 (6 bases). The J call is in doubt because the DNA end fits TRBJ2-7 better. In germline, CDR1 is MNHEY, CDR2 SMNVEV (reference sequence). This CDR3 comprises 14 residues. This CDR3 is CASSSHPQGYEQYF. The CDR3 nucleotides are TGTGCCAGCAGTTCCCACCCACAGGGTTACGAGCAGTACTTC.

This clone was counted a few times. The chain uses TRBV5-5 and TRBJ1-2; 7 bases are a match to TRBD1. Trimming took 0 bases from V and 8 from J; bases not matched to a gene: 4. Germline values: CDR1 SGHKS, CDR2 YYEKEE (reference sequence). The CDR3 is made up of 13 amino acids. The CDR3 here is CASSLERGLGYTF. CDR3 bases: TGTGCCAGCAGCTTGGAAAGGGGGCTGGGCTACACCTTC. The full variable domain, its missing parts supplied by reference TRBV5-5 and TRBJ1-2, is DAGVTQSPTHLIKTRGQQVTLRCSPISGHKSVSWYQQVLGQGPQFIFQYYEKEERGRGNFPDRFSARQFPNYSSELNVNALLLGDSALYLCASSLERGLGYTFGSGTRLTVV.

Concerning this clone: Other DNA sequences in the same sample also yield this CDR3. This chain uses TRBV30 with TRBJ1-5; TRBD1 is a possible D gene (6 bases). CDR1 and CDR2 (germline): GTSNPN, SVGIG (reference sequence). Deletions cut 0 bases from V and 4 bases from J, with 7 bases between. The CDR3 has 13 amino acids. The CDR3 reads CAWSVRGNQPQHF. CDR3 DNA: TGTGCCTGGAGTGTAAGGGGGAATCAGCCCCAGCATTTT.

The chain combines TRBV30 with TRBJ1-5; a weak D match, TRBD1 (6 bases). Germline CDR1 GTSNPN, CDR2 SVGIG (reference sequence). V lost 2 bases to trimming and J lost 2 bases, with 13 bases between them. The CDR3 sequence is 15 residues long. In nucleotides, the CDR3 is TGTGCCTGGAGTTTAGGGGGGGAAGGCAATCAGCCCCAGCATTTT. It specifies CAWSLGGEGNQPQHF.

V and J are TRBV19 and TRBJ1-2, with D possibly being TRBD1 (6 bases). V was cut by 2 bases and J by 8 bases, with 15 bases left in between. CDR1 and CDR2 (germline): LNHDA, SQIVND (reference sequence). The CDR3 is 14 amino acids. The CDR3 is CASSISNRAIGYTF. The CDR3, as DNA: TGTGCCAGTAGTATATCCAACAGGGCTATCGGCTACACCTTC.